This T cell receptor (beta chain) was found in a study of cytomegalovirus exposure and HLA in healthy donors. Study findings and constraints: Cytomegalovirus association was assigned to some 160 TCR beta chains. The classifier reportedly diagnosed cytomegalovirus status with high sensitivity and specificity. Later work found that TCR association rates differed between HLA loci; DRB1 had the most and HLA-C the fewest.

PCR amplification relied on 60 Vbeta primers (plus 13 Jbeta primers). The data were produced by immunoSEQ multiplex PCR, yet TCRdb's version contains in-frame clones alone and is incomplete. The data show about 95,000 clones, about four fifths seen once. There were likely unrecorded immune exposures, though donors were nominally healthy when sampled. With regard to this clone: Its antigen is unknown.

V shed 3 bases and J 4 bases; nucleotides not matched to a gene: 5. This CDR3 is 14 amino acids long. Looked up from germline, CDR1 is MNHEY and CDR2 is SMNVEV (reference sequence). The clonotype was recovered from a woman in her forties in good health and CMV-seronegative. Sequences were obtained from PBMCs. The chain joins TRBV27 to TRBJ1-2; 7 positions match TRBD1. CDR3 sequence reads: CASSFHGTAYGYTF. The CDR3 DNA reads as TGTGCCAGCAGTTTCCACGGGACAGCCTATGGCTACACCTTC.